The 14 T cell receptor beta chains in this list originate from one sample, sequenced in a study of T cells after yellow fever vaccination. TCRdb re-analysed the 5' RACE reads in MiXCR, keeping a single row per CDR3 protein. The sample contains about 310,000 distinct CDR3 sequences, 3% to 4.5% of which appear only once. The input for sequencing was PBMCs, taken on the day of the yellow fever booster vaccination. The source is a man between 18 and 35 years old who received the YFV17D yellow fever vaccine.

J is TRBJ2-3 and V is TRBV6-2 or TRBV6-3; no reliable D call. The CDR3 has 14 amino acids. V lost 3 bases, J lost 0 bases, and 7 bases lay in between. Germline V gives CDR1 MNHEY, CDR2 SVGEGT. As DNA, the CDR3 is TGTGCCAGCAGTTATCCGGACAGCACAGATACGCAGTATTTT. Its translation is CASSYPDSTDTQYF.

This clonotype appeared many times. The rearrangement uses TRBV4-1 and TRBJ2-7; 9 bases fit TRBD2. Unmatched junction bases numbered 5, after V lost 5 bases and J lost 3 bases. Germline V lookup: CDR1 MGHRA, CDR2 YSYEKL. The CDR3 totals 14 residues. The CDR3 region has the DNA TGCGCCAGCAGCAGCGGGGGGCGAAACTACGAGCAGTACTTC. It codes for CASSSGGRNYEQYF.

This clonotype showed up many times. This sequence joins TRBV20-1 and TRBJ1-2, with D hard to call. This CDR3 has 11 residues. Germline V gene lookup returns CDR1 DFQATT and CDR2 SNEGSKA (reference sequence). Trimming left V 2 bases short and J 8 bases short, with 9 bases between. The CDR3, as DNA: TGCAGTGCTAGAAGAGTAGACGGCTACACCTTC. It is translated as CSARRVDGYTF.

There are many counts of this clonotype. The chain is built from TRBV20-1 and TRBJ2-2; TRBD2 agrees at 8 bases. The V gene end was trimmed by 3 bases and the J gene end by 1 base; junction bases not matched to a gene: 1. CDR3 size: 14 residues. Looked up from germline, CDR1 is DFQATT and CDR2 is SNEGSKA (reference sequence). DNA for the CDR3: TGCAGTGCTAGTAGCGGGGTGAACACCGGGGAGCTGTTTTTT. This encodes CSASSGVNTGELFF.

The V call is TRBV7-3, the J call TRBJ2-1; 8 nucleotides agree with TRBD2. Germline V gene sequence: CDR1 SGHTA, CDR2 FQGTGA. The CDR3 covers 13 residues. V lost 5 bases and J lost 9; bases outside the gene matches: 6. CDR3 bases: TGTGCCAGCAGCCCCCTCGCGGGGGGTGAGCAGTTCTTC. It yields the protein CASSPLAGGEQFF.

This clonotype was counted ten times or more. The rearrangement joins TRBV12-3 or TRBV12-4 to TRBJ2-1; 10 bases align to TRBD1. This CDR3 has 14 amino acids. Trimming removed 5 bases from V and 6 bases from J; junction bases left unmatched: 4. The CDR3 region has the DNA TGTGCCAGCAGTGGGACAGGGGCGTCCAATGAGCAGTTCTTC. Its protein is CASSGTGASNEQFF.

This clonotype was counted a few times. The chain is built from TRBV21-1 and TRBJ1-1. TRBV21-1 is a pseudogene segment. This CDR3 is built from 14 residues. This chain's CDR3 is CASITGPMNTEAFF. CDR3 in DNA: TGTGCCAGCATCACAGGGCCGATGAACACTGAAGCTTTCTTT.

In its sample, this clonotype was seen many times. The chain couples TRBV12-3 or TRBV12-4 to TRBJ1-5, with 7 bases that match TRBD1. The V gene end was trimmed by 5 bases and the J gene end by 9 bases; junction bases not matched to a gene: 4. This CDR3 has 12 residues. This CDR3 reads CASSPQGGPQHF. The CDR3 DNA reads TGTGCCAGCAGTCCCCAGGGGGGGCCCCAGCATTTT.

Only a few counts were recorded for this clonotype. This rearrangement joins TRBV2 to TRBJ2-1; no reliable D call. The CDR3 spans 13 residues. With 4 bases removed from V and 5 bases from J, the gap between germline ends came to 9 bases. Per the germline V gene, CDR1 is SNHLY and CDR2 is FYNNEI. The CDR3 coding sequence is TGTGCCAGCAGTGTTTTTGGAAACAATGAGCAGTTCTTC. It translates to CASSVFGNNEQFF. Using reference TRBV2 and TRBJ2-1 for the parts outside the CDR3, the full variable domain is EPEVTQTPSHQVTQMGQEVILRCVPISNHLYFYWYRQILGQKVEFLVSFYNNEISEKSEIFDDQFSVERPDGSNFTLKIRSTKLEDSAMYFCASSVFGNNEQFFGPGTRLTVL.

In this sample, this clonotype turned up a few times. V gene TRBV6-2 or TRBV6-3 combines with J gene TRBJ1-4; weak D call: TRBD1 (6 bases). V was cut by 2 bases and J by 0 bases, with 10 bases left in between. The CDR3 consists of 16 residues. Germline V gives CDR1 MNHEY, CDR2 SVGEGT. The CDR3 DNA follows: TGTGCCAGCAGTTACGGGGACACCTCAACTAATGAAAAACTGTTTTTT. Translating gives CASSYGDTSTNEKLFF.

This clonotype was counted between two and nine times. This chain joins TRBV11-2 and TRBJ2-7; 16 nucleotides align to TRBD2. The V segment lost 5 bases and the J segment 5 bases; nucleotides outside the gene matches: 9. Looked up from germline, CDR1 is SGHAT and CDR2 is FQNNGV. The CDR3 runs 17 residues. CDR3 bases: TGTGCCAGCAGCCCAGGGACTAGCGGGGGGGATTTCGACGAGCAGTACTTC. Its translation is CASSPGTSGGDFDEQYF. Using reference TRBV11-2 and TRBJ2-7 for the parts outside the CDR3, the full variable domain is EAGVAQSPRYKIIEKRQSVAFWCNPISGHATLYWYQQILGQGPKLLIQFQNNGVVDDSQLPKDRFSAERLKGVDSTLKIQPAKLEDSAVYLCASSPGTSGGDFDEQYFGPGTRLTVT.

This clonotype showed up many times. The CDR3 loop is CASSSGTYEQYF. In DNA, the CDR3 is TGTGCCAGCAGCTCAGGGACCTACGAGCAGTACTTC. The chain combines TRBV7-9 with TRBJ2-7; weak D call: TRBD1 (5 bases). This CDR3 comprises 12 residues. The V gene's germline CDR1 is SEHNR and CDR2 FQNEAQ (reference sequence). V gave up 4 bases and J gave up 2 bases, with 6 bases separating them.

The rearrangement joins TRBV19 to TRBJ1-4; TRBD1 matches 8 bases. This CDR3 is 14 amino acids long. The trim removed 7 bases at V and 7 bases at J, leaving 8 bases unmatched. Germline V gene sequence: CDR1 LNHDA, CDR2 SQIVND (reference sequence). The CDR3 sequence is CASIAGQGSEKLFF. The CDR3 DNA sequence: TGTGCCAGTATCGCCGGACAGGGCTCTGAAAAACTGTTTTTT.

This clonotype was counted many times. The chain employs TRBV18 and TRBJ2-3; maybe TRBD2 (7 bases). The ends were cut back, 2 bases at V and 0 bases at J, with 12 bases in the middle. This CDR3 is built from 16 residues. Germline V CDR1 and CDR2: KGHSH, LQKENI. The chain's CDR3 is CASSPGAGASTDTQYF. As DNA, the CDR3 is TGTGCCAGCTCACCAGGTGCGGGGGCCAGCACAGATACGCAGTATTTT.